A selection of T cell receptor beta chains follows, all from one sample in a study of blood T cell repertoires in COVID-19. The repertoire was sequenced with immunoSEQ multiplex PCR; TCRdb's copy has only in-frame clones and lacks some. Of some 40,000 clones in the sample, approximately 92% were seen once. Source material: peripheral blood. The receptors were sampled from a woman of 80 years or more with acute or convalescent COVID-19. CDR3s include the opening cysteine and the closing phenylalanine or tryptophan. Fields, in order: V gene, clone size, J gene, D gene, CDR3 protein, CDR3 DNA. A D gene is named only where the DNA matches it firmly. Clone size is stated in some rows and not others, as once, few, many or a class when expanded.

V: TRBV4-3; size: -; J: TRBJ2-5; D: TRBD1; CDR3: CASSQDFGFRGETQYF; DNA: TGCGCCAGCAGCCAAGATTTTGGCTTCAGGGGGGAGACCCAGTACTTC
V: TRBV6-5; size: -; J: TRBJ2-1; D: TRBD1; CDR3: CASSPTGGSYNEQFF; DNA: TGTGCCAGCAGTCCGACAGGGGGCTCCTACAATGAGCAGTTCTTC
V: TRBV7-8; size: -; J: TRBJ1-5; D: -; CDR3: CASSALDIDRMYSNQPQHF; DNA: TGTGCCAGCAGCGCACTCGACATAGACCGCATGTATAGCAATCAGCCCCAGCATTTT
V: TRBV7-2; size: few; J: TRBJ2-7; D: -; CDR3: CASSLSGTSSYEQYF; DNA: TGTGCCAGCAGCTTAAGTGGGACAAGTAGTTACGAGCAGTACTTC
V: TRBV29-1; size: once; J: TRBJ2-3; D: -; CDR3: CSVEAGATDTQYF; DNA: TGCAGCGTCGAGGCGGGGGCCACAGATACGCAGTATTTT
V: TRBV9; size: few; J: TRBJ2-3; D: -; CDR3: CASSVALTDTQYF; DNA: TGTGCCAGCAGCGTAGCTTTAACAGATACGCAGTATTTT
V: TRBV6-5; size: -; J: TRBJ1-2; D: -; CDR3: CASSPEEGVRGYTF; DNA: TGTGCCAGCAGCCCCGAAGAAGGGGTTAGGGGCTACACCTTC
V: TRBV5-1; size: -; J: TRBJ1-3; D: -; CDR3: CASSLGQQGKGNTIYF; DNA: TGCGCCAGCAGCTTGGGCCAACAGGGTAAAGGAAACACCATATATTTT
V: TRBV10-3; size: -; J: TRBJ1-1; D: -; CDR3: CAISGTILGAEAFF; DNA: TGTGCCATCAGTGGGACTATTTTAGGCGCTGAAGCTTTCTTT
V: TRBV4-3; size: once; J: TRBJ1-4; D: TRBD1; CDR3: CASSQVSGQGNEKLFF; DNA: TGCGCCAGCAGCCAAGTATCGGGACAGGGGAATGAAAAACTGTTTTTT
V: TRBV7-3; size: -; J: TRBJ2-1; D: TRBD2; CDR3: CASSLGGGPYNEQFF; DNA: TGCGCCAGCAGCTTGGGCGGGGGGCCCTACAATGAGCAGTTCTTC
V: TRBV7-8; size: -; J: TRBJ1-2; D: TRBD1; CDR3: CASTRRDRGIANYGYTF; DNA: TGTGCCAGCACCCGGCGGGACAGGGGAATCGCTAACTATGGCTACACCTTC
V: TRBV28; size: -; J: TRBJ1-2; D: -; CDR3: CASTIGSIHGYTF; DNA: TGTGCCAGCACCATAGGGAGTATTCATGGCTACACCTTC
V: TRBV5-1; size: -; J: TRBJ1-1; D: TRBD1; CDR3: CASSYQGDTEAFF; DNA: TGCGCCAGCAGCTACCAGGGGGACACTGAAGCTTTCTTT
V: TRBV5-1; size: -; J: TRBJ1-5; D: -; CDR3: CASSPTGIGNQPQHF; DNA: TGCGCCAGCAGCCCTACAGGGATTGGCAATCAGCCCCAGCATTTT
V: TRBV10-2; size: once; J: TRBJ2-7; D: -; CDR3: CASSDLAGEQYF; DNA: TGCGCCAGCAGTGATCTAGCTGGTGAGCAGTACTTC
V: TRBV5-6; size: -; J: TRBJ2-6; D: TRBD1; CDR3: CASSLRTGGAGANVLTF; DNA: TGTGCCAGCAGCTTAAGGACAGGGGGGGCTGGGGCCAACGTCCTGACTTTC
V: TRBV7-3; size: -; J: TRBJ1-1; D: -; CDR3: CASSLSQGYTEAFF; DNA: TGTGCCAGCAGTCTATCCCAGGGGTACACTGAAGCTTTCTTT
V: TRBV5-5; size: -; J: TRBJ1-2; D: -; CDR3: CASSFAEANYGYTF; DNA: TGTGCCAGCAGCTTCGCAGAAGCTAACTATGGCTACACCTTC
V: TRBV5-1; size: -; J: TRBJ2-2; D: -; CDR3: CASSPVGARGGELFF; DNA: TGCGCCAGCAGCCCGGTTGGGGCCAGGGGCGGGGAGCTGTTTTTT
V: TRBV27; size: once; J: TRBJ2-1; D: TRBD1; CDR3: CASSLPGQGINEQFF; DNA: TGTGCCAGCAGTTTGCCCGGACAGGGTATCAATGAGCAGTTCTTC
V: TRBV6-5; size: -; J: TRBJ1-1; D: -; CDR3: CASSYSDRNTEAFF; DNA: TGTGCCAGCAGTTACTCCGACAGGAACACTGAAGCTTTCTTT
V: TRBV27; size: -; J: TRBJ1-1; D: TRBD1; CDR3: CATARDRATTEAFF; DNA: TGTGCCACCGCCCGGGACAGGGCCACCACTGAAGCTTTCTTT
V: TRBV3-1/TRBV3-2; size: once; J: TRBJ1-3; D: -; CDR3: CASSQSTGLGSGNTIYF; DNA: TGTGCCAGCAGCCAATCGACAGGCCTGGGTTCTGGAAACACCATATATTTT
V: TRBV18; size: -; J: TRBJ1-5; D: TRBD1; CDR3: CASSLGTGDSNQPQHF; DNA: TGTGCCAGCTCCCTCGGGACAGGGGATAGCAATCAGCCCCAGCATTTT
V: TRBV6-5; size: -; J: TRBJ1-2; D: TRBD1; CDR3: CASSPQGAVGGYTF; DNA: TGTGCCAGCAGTCCACAGGGGGCTGTGGGTGGCTACACCTTC
V: TRBV10-3; size: once; J: TRBJ1-5; D: TRBD1; CDR3: CAISGDSHEPQHF; DNA: TGTGCCATCAGTGGGGACAGCCACGAGCCCCAGCATTTT
V: TRBV5-1; size: -; J: TRBJ1-1; D: TRBD1; CDR3: CASSLTGGRTEAFF; DNA: TGCGCCAGCAGCTTGACAGGGGGTAGGACTGAAGCTTTCTTT
V: TRBV30; size: -; J: TRBJ2-7; D: -; CDR3: CAWSVGGSSYEQYF; DNA: TGTGCCTGGAGTGTGGGAGGTAGCTCCTACGAGCAGTACTTC
V: TRBV11-1; size: -; J: TRBJ1-1; D: -; CDR3: CASSPRQVADTEAFF; DNA: TGTGCCAGCAGCCCCCGACAGGTAGCCGACACTGAAGCTTTCTTT
V: TRBV18; size: few; J: TRBJ1-6; D: -; CDR3: CASSAEQGSPLHF; DNA: TGTGCCAGCTCAGCGGAACAGGGTTCACCCCTCCACTTT
V: TRBV6-5; size: -; J: TRBJ1-5; D: TRBD1; CDR3: CASSWSNRGGQPQHF; DNA: TGTGCCAGCAGTTGGTCCAACAGGGGAGGTCAGCCCCAGCATTTT
V: TRBV6-5; size: -; J: TRBJ1-1; D: TRBD1; CDR3: CASSWGTGNTEAFF; DNA: TGTGCCAGCAGTTGGGGGACAGGGAACACTGAAGCTTTCTTT
V: TRBV9; size: -; J: TRBJ1-2; D: TRBD1; CDR3: CASSPGTGPYGYTF; DNA: TGTGCCAGCAGCCCCGGGACAGGGCCTTATGGCTACACCTTC
V: TRBV29-1; size: -; J: TRBJ2-2; D: -; CDR3: CSAGTSLTGELFF; DNA: TGCAGTGCCGGGACAAGTCTTACCGGGGAGCTGTTTTTT
V: TRBV7-2; size: -; J: TRBJ1-1; D: TRBD1; CDR3: CASTPGTANTEAFF; DNA: TGTGCCAGCACCCCCGGGACAGCGAACACTGAAGCTTTCTTT
V: TRBV19; size: -; J: TRBJ2-7; D: -; CDR3: CASSIEGGAYEQYF; DNA: TGTGCCAGTAGTATAGAAGGGGGGGCCTACGAGCAGTACTTC
V: TRBV3-1/TRBV3-2; size: -; J: TRBJ1-2; D: TRBD1; CDR3: CASSQDVDLGTGDTNYGYTF; DNA: TGTGCCAGCAGCCAAGACGTCGACTTAGGGACAGGGGATACAAACTATGGCTACACCTTC
V: TRBV30; size: -; J: TRBJ1-6; D: -; CDR3: CAWSTLQNNSPLHF; DNA: TGTGCCTGGAGTACCTTACAAAATAATTCACCCCTCCACTTT
V: TRBV2; size: -; J: TRBJ1-1; D: -; CDR3: CASSQDSNTEAFF; DNA: TGTGCCAGCAGCCAGGACAGTAACACTGAAGCTTTCTTT
V: TRBV5-1; size: -; J: TRBJ1-2; D: TRBD1; CDR3: CASGAGGDYGYTF; DNA: TGCGCCAGCGGGGCAGGGGGAGACTATGGCTACACCTTC
V: TRBV6-5; size: -; J: TRBJ2-6; D: -; CDR3: CASSLAGGPGANVLTF; DNA: TGTGCCAGCAGTTTGGCCGGGGGGCCTGGGGCCAACGTCCTGACTTTC
V: TRBV5-5; size: -; J: TRBJ2-2; D: -; CDR3: CASSWLIQDTGELFF; DNA: TGTGCCAGCAGTTGGCTCATACAGGACACCGGGGAGCTGTTTTTT
V: TRBV6-2/TRBV6-3; size: few; J: TRBJ2-5; D: TRBD2; CDR3: CASSPGPGREGQETQYF; DNA: TGTGCCAGCAGCCCAGGTCCTGGACGGGAGGGTCAAGAGACCCAGTACTTC
V: TRBV7-9; size: -; J: TRBJ2-2; D: -; CDR3: CASSLGEVAGELFF; DNA: TGTGCCAGCAGCCTAGGGGAGGTCGCCGGGGAGCTGTTTTTT